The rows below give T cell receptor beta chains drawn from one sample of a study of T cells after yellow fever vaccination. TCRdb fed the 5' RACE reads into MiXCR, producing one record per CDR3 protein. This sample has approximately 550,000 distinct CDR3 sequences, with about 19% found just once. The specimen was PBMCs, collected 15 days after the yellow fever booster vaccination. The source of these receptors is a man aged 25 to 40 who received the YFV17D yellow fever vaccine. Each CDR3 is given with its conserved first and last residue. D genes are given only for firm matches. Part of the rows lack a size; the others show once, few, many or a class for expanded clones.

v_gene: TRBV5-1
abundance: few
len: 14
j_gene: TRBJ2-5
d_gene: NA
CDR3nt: TGCGCCAGCAGCTTTAACAGCCTTCAAGAGACCCAGTACTTC
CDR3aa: CASSFNSLQETQYF

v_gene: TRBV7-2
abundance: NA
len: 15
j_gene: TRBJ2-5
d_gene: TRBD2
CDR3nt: TGTGCCAGCAGCTTCGGCAGCGGGAGTTCCGAGACCCAGTACTTC
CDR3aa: CASSFGSGSSETQYF

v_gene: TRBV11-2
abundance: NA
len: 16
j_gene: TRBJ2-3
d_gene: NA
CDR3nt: TGTGCCAGCAGCTACCCCAACAACTACCTAACAGATACGCAGTATTTT
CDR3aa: CASSYPNNYLTDTQYF

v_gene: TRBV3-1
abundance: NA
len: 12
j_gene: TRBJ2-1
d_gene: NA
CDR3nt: TGTGCCAGCCTCCTACCCCCCAATGAGCAGTTCTTC
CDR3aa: CASLLPPNEQFF

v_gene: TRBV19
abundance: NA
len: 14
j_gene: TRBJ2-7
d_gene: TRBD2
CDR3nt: TGTGCCAGTAGTATTGGTAGCGGGAGCTACGAGCAGTACTTC
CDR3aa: CASSIGSGSYEQYF

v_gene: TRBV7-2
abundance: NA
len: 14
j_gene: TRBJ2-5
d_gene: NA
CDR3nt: TGTGCCAGCAGCTTAGTCCAGGGCGCAAAGACCCAGTACTTC
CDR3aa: CASSLVQGAKTQYF

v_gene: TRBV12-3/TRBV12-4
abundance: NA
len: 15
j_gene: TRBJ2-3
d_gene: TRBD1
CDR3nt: TGTGCCAGCAGTCCCCGACAGGGTCAATCAGATACGCAGTATTTT
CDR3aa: CASSPRQGQSDTQYF

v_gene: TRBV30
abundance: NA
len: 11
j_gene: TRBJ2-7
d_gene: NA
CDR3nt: TGTGCCTGGAGTACCTCGGGACAGCAGTACTTC
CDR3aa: CAWSTSGQQYF

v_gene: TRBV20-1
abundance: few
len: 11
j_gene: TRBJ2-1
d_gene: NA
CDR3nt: TGCAGTGCCCTAGTCCGGAGTGAGCAGTTCTTC
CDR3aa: CSALVRSEQFF

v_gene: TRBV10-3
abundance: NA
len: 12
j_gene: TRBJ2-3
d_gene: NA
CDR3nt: TGTGCCATCAGTGAGAGGGTAGATACGCAGTATTTT
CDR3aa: CAISERVDTQYF

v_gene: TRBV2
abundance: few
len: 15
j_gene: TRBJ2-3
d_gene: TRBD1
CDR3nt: TGTGCCAGCAGTTGGACAGGGGGCGATCAAGATACGCAGTATTTT
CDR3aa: CASSWTGGDQDTQYF